Each of the 8 T cell receptor beta chains below was sequenced from the same sample in a study of T cells in Graves' hyperthyroidism and ophthalmopathy. RNA transcripts provided the source from which TCR beta CDR3 regions were amplified. The primer set for the first-round RT-PCR of the TCR CDR3 was HTBI. TCRdb processed the multiplex PCR reads anew with MiXCR; each CDR3 protein has one entry. The sample contains around 35,000 distinct CDR3 sequences, approximately 52% of which appear only once. The sample consisted of blood. The receptors derive from a middle-aged woman with Graves' ophthalmopathy.

This chain connects TRBV7-6 to TRBJ2-3; TRBD2 is a possible D gene (6 bases). CDR3 length: 14 residues. CDR1 is SGHVS, CDR2 FNYEAQ, per germline. The V gene lost 0 bases and the J gene lost 11 bases, with 15 bases spanning the gap. CDR3 sequence (DNA): TGTGCCAGCAGCTTAGCCGGGAGTTCGGATGAGCAGTATTTT. Protein sequence: CASSLAGSSDEQYF.

There are many counts of this clonotype. This rearrangement joins TRBV20-1 to TRBJ2-7; 8 nucleotides line up with TRBD1. Looked up from germline, CDR1 is DFQATT and CDR2 is SNEGSKA (reference sequence). The CDR3 has 12 residues. J gave up 2 bases and V 5 bases, and 2 bases lay outside the gene matches. CDR3 coding DNA: TGCAGTGCTGACAGGGGCCCCTACGAGCAGTACTTC. Translation gives CSADRGPYEQYF.

The chain is built from TRBV2 and TRBJ1-5; D gene ambiguous. V was clipped by 9 bases and J by 9 bases, with 21 bases between them. The CDR3 has 14 amino acids. CDR1 SNHLY and CDR2 FYNNEI come from the germline V gene. Here the CDR3 DNA reads TGTGCCAGTAACGACCGGTATAGCAACCGGCCCCAGCATTTT. Translating it yields CASNDRYSNRPQHF.

In this sample, this clonotype is medium-sized (0.01 to 0.1%). The J gene is TRBJ2-7, the V gene TRBV29-1; 8 nucleotides agree with TRBD1. The germline CDR1 and CDR2 sequences are SQVTM and ANQGSEA. This CDR3 comprises 14 residues. V shed 0 bases and J 2 bases; nucleotides not matched to a gene: 3. CDR3 DNA sequence: TGCAGCGTTGAAGAACAGGGGGTAACCTACGAGCAGTACTTC. Translation gives CSVEEQGVTYEQYF.

This clonotype occurred many times. The chain is built from TRBV12-3 or TRBV12-4 and TRBJ2-1; TRBD1 agrees at 7 bases. The CDR3 has 13 amino acids. V lost 6 bases, J lost 5 bases, and 4 bases stayed unmatched. CDR3 sequence: CASSLTGNNEQFF. Written as DNA, the CDR3 is TGTGCCAGCAGCCTGACAGGGAACAATGAGCAGTTCTTC.

As for this clonotype: Since no conserved phenylalanine or tryptophan closes the CDR3, a read error is the likely cause. The V call is TRBV7-9, the J call TRBJ1-2, with 11 bases that match TRBD1. From germline, CDR1 is SEHNR and CDR2 FQNEAQ (reference sequence). Unmatched junction bases numbered 13, after V lost 5 bases and J lost 8 bases. CDR3 length: 16 amino acids. CDR3 sequence: CASSLHGQGASGGYTS. The CDR3 coding sequence is TGTGCCAGCAGCCTTCATGGACAGGGGGCGTCCGGGGGCTACACCTCC.

The J gene is TRBJ1-1, the V gene TRBV7-6; possibly TRBD1 for D (5 bases). The V and J ends lost 1 base and 6 bases respectively, with 18 bases between them. Germline V lookup: CDR1 SGHVS, CDR2 FNYEAQ. This CDR3 spans 16 amino acids. The DNA of the CDR3 is TGTGCCAGCAGCTTAGGGGAGACCCAGGGTTTAGCTGAAGCTTTCTTT. Protein sequence: CASSLGETQGLAEAFF.

This clonotype was picked up many times. This chain links TRBV5-6 with TRBJ1-1; D possibly corresponds to TRBD1 (6 bases). CDR3 size: 14 residues. Per germline, CDR1 SGHDT and CDR2 YYEEEE. Trimming cost V 5 bases and J 6 bases, with 17 bases left between them. The CDR3 sequence is CASSRGPGQPEAFF. The CDR3, as DNA: TGTGCCAGCAGTCGTGGCCCTGGACAGCCTGAAGCTTTCTTT.